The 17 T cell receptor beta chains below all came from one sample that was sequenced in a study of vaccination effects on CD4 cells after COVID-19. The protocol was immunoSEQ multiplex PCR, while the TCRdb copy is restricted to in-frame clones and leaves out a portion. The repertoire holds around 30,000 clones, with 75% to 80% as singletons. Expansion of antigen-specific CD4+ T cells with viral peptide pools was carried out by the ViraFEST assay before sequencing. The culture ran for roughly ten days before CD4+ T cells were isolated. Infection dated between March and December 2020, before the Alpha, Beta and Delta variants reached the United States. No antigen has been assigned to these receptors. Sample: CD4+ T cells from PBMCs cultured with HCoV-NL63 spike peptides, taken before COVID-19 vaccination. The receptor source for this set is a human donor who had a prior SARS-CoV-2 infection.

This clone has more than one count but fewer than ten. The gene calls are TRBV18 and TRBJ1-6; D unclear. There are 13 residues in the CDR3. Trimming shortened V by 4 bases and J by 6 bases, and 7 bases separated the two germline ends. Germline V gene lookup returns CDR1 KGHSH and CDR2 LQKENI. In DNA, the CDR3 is TGTGCCAGCTCACGGGCAGTTAATTCACCCCTCCACTTT. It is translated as CASSRAVNSPLHF. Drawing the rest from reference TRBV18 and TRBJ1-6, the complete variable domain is NAGVMQNPRHLVRRRGQEARLRCSPMKGHSHVYWYRQLPEEGLKFMVYLQKENIIDESGMPKERFSAEFPKEGPSILRIQQVVRGDSAAYFCASSRAVNSPLHFGNGTRLTVT.

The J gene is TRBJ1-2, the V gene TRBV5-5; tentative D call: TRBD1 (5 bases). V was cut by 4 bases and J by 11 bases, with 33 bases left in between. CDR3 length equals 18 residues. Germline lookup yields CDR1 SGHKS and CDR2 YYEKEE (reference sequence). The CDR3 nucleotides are TGTGCCAGCAGCCACGTCCCACGGGGCCAGGAGGGCTCAGCGGCTTACACCTTC. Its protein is CASSHVPRGQEGSAAYTF.

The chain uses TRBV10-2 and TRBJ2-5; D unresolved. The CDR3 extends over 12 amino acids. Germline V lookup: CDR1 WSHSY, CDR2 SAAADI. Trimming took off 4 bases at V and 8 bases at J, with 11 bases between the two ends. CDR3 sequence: CASSARLATQYF. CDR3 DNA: TGCGCCAGCAGTGCACGTCTTGCAACCCAGTACTTC.

CDR3 sequence reads: CASRMTASYEQYF. CDR3 sequence (DNA): TGTGCCAGCAGGATGACTGCTTCCTACGAGCAGTACTTC. The chain combines TRBV27 with TRBJ2-7; D unclear. CDR3 length equals 13 residues. The germline gives CDR1 MNHEY, CDR2 SMNVEV (reference sequence). Between the trimmed V and J ends, which lost 6 bases and 1 base, there was a span of 10 bases.

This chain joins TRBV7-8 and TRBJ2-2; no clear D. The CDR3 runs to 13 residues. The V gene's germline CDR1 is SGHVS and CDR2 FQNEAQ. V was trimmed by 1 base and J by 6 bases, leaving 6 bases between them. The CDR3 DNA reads TGTGCCAGCAGCTTAGTTTTACCCGGGGAGCTGTTTTTT. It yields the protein CASSLVLPGELFF.

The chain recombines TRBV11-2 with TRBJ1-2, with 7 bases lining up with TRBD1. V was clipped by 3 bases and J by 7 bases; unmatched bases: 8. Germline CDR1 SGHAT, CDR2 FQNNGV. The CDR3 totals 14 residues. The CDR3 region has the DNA TGTGCCAGCAGCTTTACAGGGGTCTCCGCTGGCTACACCTTC. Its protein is CASSFTGVSAGYTF.

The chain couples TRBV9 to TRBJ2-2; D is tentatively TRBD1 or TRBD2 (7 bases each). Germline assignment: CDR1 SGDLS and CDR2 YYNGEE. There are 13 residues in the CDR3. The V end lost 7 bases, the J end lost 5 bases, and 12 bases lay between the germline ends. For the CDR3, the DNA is TGTGCCAGCGGGAGGGGGCATACCGGGGAGCTGTTTTTT. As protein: CASGRGHTGELFF.

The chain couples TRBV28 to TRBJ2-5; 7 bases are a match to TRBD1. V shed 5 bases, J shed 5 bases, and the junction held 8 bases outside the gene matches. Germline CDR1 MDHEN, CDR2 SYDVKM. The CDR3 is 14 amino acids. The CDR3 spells CASSPRTGSETQYF. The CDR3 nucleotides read TGTGCCAGCAGTCCCCGGACAGGTTCGGAGACCCAGTACTTC.

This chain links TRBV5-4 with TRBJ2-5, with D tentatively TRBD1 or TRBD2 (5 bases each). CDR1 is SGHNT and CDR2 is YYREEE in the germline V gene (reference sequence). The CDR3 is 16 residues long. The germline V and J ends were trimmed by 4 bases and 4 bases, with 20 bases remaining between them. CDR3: CASSPTGTALGETQYF. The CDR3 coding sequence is TGTGCCAGCAGCCCTACCGGGACCGCCCTGGGAGAGACCCAGTACTTC.

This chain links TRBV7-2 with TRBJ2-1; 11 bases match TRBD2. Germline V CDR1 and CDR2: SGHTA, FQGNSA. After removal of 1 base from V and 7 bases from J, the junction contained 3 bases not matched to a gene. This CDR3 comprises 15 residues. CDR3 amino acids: CASSLGLAGNNEQFF. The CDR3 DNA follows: TGTGCCAGCAGCTTAGGACTAGCGGGGAATAATGAGCAGTTCTTC.

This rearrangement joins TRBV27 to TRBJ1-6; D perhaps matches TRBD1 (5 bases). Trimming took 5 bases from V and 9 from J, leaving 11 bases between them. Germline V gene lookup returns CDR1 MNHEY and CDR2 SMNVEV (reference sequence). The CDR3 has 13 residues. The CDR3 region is CASSTGGGSPLHF. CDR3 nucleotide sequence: TGTGCCAGCAGTACGGGGGGAGGTTCACCCCTCCACTTT.

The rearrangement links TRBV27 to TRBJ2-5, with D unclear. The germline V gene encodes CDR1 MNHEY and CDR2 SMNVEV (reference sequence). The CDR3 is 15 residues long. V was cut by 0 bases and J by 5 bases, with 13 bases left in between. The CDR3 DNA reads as TGTGCCAGCAGTTTATCGGGGTACGGATCGGAGACCCAGTACTTC. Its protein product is CASSLSGYGSETQYF.

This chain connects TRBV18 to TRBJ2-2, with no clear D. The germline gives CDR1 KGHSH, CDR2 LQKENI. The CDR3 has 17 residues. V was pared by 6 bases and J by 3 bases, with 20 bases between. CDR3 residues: CASSPRYLDAYTGELFF. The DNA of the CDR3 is TGTGCCAGCTCTCCTCGATACCTGGACGCTTACACCGGGGAGCTGTTTTTT.

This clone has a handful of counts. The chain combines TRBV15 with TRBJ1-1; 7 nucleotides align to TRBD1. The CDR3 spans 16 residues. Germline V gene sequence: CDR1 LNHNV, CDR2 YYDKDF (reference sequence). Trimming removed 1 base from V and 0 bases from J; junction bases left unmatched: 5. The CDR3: CATSRGGQAMNTEAFF. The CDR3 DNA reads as TGTGCCACCAGCAGAGGTGGACAGGCAATGAACACTGAAGCTTTCTTT.

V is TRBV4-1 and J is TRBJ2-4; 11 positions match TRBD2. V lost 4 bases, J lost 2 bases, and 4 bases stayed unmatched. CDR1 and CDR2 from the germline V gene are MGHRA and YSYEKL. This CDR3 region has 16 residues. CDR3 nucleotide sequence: TGCGCCAGCAGCCCTAGCGGGAGGATGACCAAAAACATTCAGTACTTC. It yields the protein CASSPSGRMTKNIQYF.

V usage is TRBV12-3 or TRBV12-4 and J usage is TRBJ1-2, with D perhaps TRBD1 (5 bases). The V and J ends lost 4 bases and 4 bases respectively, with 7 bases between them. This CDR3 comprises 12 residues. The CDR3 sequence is CASSSQGYGYTF. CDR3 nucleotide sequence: TGTGCCAGCAGTTCCCAGGGCTATGGCTACACCTTC.

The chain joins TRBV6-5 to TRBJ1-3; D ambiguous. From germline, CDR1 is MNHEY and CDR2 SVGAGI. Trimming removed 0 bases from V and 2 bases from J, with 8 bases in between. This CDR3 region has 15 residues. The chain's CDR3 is CASSYSWAAGNTIYF. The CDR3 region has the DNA TGTGCCAGCAGTTACTCGTGGGCAGCTGGAAACACCATATATTTT.